This T cell receptor beta chain was documented in a study of blood T cell repertoires in COVID-19. Per the authors' pipeline: Researchers report that nucleated cell counts were estimated from reference gene primer amplification. Sequenced by immunoSEQ multiplex PCR; TCRdb stores in-frame clones only, minus some. The DNA gave D and trimming, while V, J and clone size come from that table. The table records around 62,000 clones, 88% of them present only once. The CDR3 consists of 15 residues. The germline gives CDR1 SGHTA, CDR2 FQGNSA. Trimming took off 1 base at V and 0 bases at J, with 9 bases between the two ends.

The source of this sequence is a woman aged 55-75 years with COVID-19, enrolled during active disease. What was sequenced was peripheral blood. The chain carries TRBV7-2 and TRBJ1-1; the D is unclear. The CDR3 is CASSLGSGMNTEAFF. The CDR3 region has the DNA TGTGCCAGCAGCTTAGGTTCAGGAATGAACACTGAAGCTTTCTTT.